Following are 20 T cell receptor beta chains from one sample sequenced in a study of blood T cell repertoires in COVID-19. The method was immunoSEQ multiplex PCR; TCRdb's version includes in-frame clones alone and lacks a portion of them. The sample includes approximately 68,000 clones, about nine tenths of them seen just once. Sequences were obtained from peripheral blood. These receptor sequences come from a man between 65 and 85 years old with active or convalescent COVID-19.

This chain links TRBV28 with TRBJ2-3; 10 positions match TRBD1. V lost 3 bases and J lost 4; bases outside the gene matches: 4. The CDR3 is 15 amino acids. Germline V gene data show CDR1 as MDHEN and CDR2 as SYDVKM. CDR3 loop: CASSLKGTGADTQYF. CDR3 DNA: TGTGCCAGCAGTTTGAAAGGGACAGGGGCAGATACGCAGTATTTT.

The chain recombines TRBV6-5 with TRBJ1-4; D remains unclear. CDR1 and CDR2 from the germline V gene are MNHEY and SVGAGI. There are 14 residues in the CDR3. The V gene lost 6 bases and the J gene lost 2 bases, with 10 bases spanning the gap. The CDR3 sequence is CASRPTRTNEKLFF. CDR3 nucleotides: TGTGCCAGCAGACCCACGCGGACTAATGAAAAACTGTTTTTT.

The chain uses TRBV6-6 and TRBJ2-7, with 7 positions matching TRBD1. Per germline, CDR1 MNHNY and CDR2 SVGAGI (reference sequence). The CDR3 contains 12 residues. Trimming at V came to 7 bases and at J to 5 bases, leaving 5 bases not matched to a gene. The CDR3 DNA sequence: TGTGCCAGCACCTCGACAGGGCACGAGCAGTACTTC. Translated, it gives CASTSTGHEQYF.

This clone was observed once. This chain uses TRBV28 with TRBJ2-2, with D perhaps matching TRBD2 (5 bases). Germline assignment: CDR1 MDHEN and CDR2 SYDVKM. V was pared by 8 bases and J by 3 bases, with 10 bases between. The CDR3 sequence is 13 residues long. In nucleotides, the CDR3 is TGTGCCAGCGTGAGGGCCTACACCGGGGAGCTGTTTTTT. Translation gives CASVRAYTGELFF.

The chain uses TRBV28 and TRBJ1-5; maybe TRBD1 (5 bases). This CDR3 is built from 15 residues. CDR1 is MDHEN and CDR2 is SYDVKM in the germline V gene. Trimming pared 1 base from V and 2 bases from J, leaving 9 bases between. This CDR3 reads CASSLSGGGNQPQHF. The CDR3 DNA follows: TGTGCCAGCAGTTTATCCGGGGGGGGCAATCAGCCCCAGCATTTT.

The J gene is TRBJ2-7, the V gene TRBV20-1; tentative D call: TRBD2 (5 bases). Germline values: CDR1 DFQATT, CDR2 SNEGSKA (reference sequence). Trimming took off 6 bases at V and 4 bases at J, with 10 bases between the two ends. There are 11 residues in the CDR3. CDR3 sequence (DNA): TGCAGTGCGGGAGAGGGTTACGAGCAGTACTTC. Translation gives CSAGEGYEQYF.

V is TRBV10-3 and J is TRBJ1-1; TRBD1 agrees at 9 bases. Unmatched junction bases numbered 8, after V lost 4 bases and J lost 5 bases. CDR3 size: 15 residues. Per germline, CDR1 ENHRY and CDR2 SYGVKD. For the CDR3, the DNA is TGTGCCATCAGTGCGACACAGGGGGCGCTAACTGAAGCTTTCTTT. Translating gives CAISATQGALTEAFF.

The gene calls are TRBV24-1 and TRBJ1-1; 8 bases line up with TRBD1. The germline CDR1 and CDR2 sequences are KGHDR and SFDVKD. The V and J ends lost 7 bases and 6 bases, in that order; junction bases with no gene match: 12. The CDR3 spans 15 residues. The CDR3 protein is CATSDSGTGVAEAFF. In DNA, the CDR3 is TGTGCCACCAGCGACTCCGGGACAGGAGTGGCTGAAGCTTTCTTT.

This chain joins TRBV6-5 and TRBJ1-2; D gene ambiguous. V was shortened by 7 bases and J by 8 bases, with 23 bases between the two germline ends. Germline loops: CDR1 MNHEY, CDR2 SVGAGI. The length of the CDR3 is 15 residues. In DNA form, the CDR3 reads TGTGCCAGCATTCAATCAATGGGCCGGGGAGGCGGCTACACCTTC. Protein sequence: CASIQSMGRGGGYTF.

The chain has TRBV18 and TRBJ2-7; no clear D gene. Per germline, CDR1 KGHSH and CDR2 LQKENI. With 0 bases removed from V and 2 bases from J, the gap between germline ends came to 11 bases. CDR3 size: 15 residues. The CDR3 is CASSPPVGGTYEQYF. The CDR3 nucleotides read TGTGCCAGCTCACCACCGGTCGGCGGTACCTACGAGCAGTACTTC.

The chain joins TRBV7-9 to TRBJ2-3, with 13 bases aligning to TRBD2. Germline V gene sequence: CDR1 SEHNR, CDR2 FQNEAQ (reference sequence). The CDR3 totals 17 residues. The junction had 9 bases not matched to a gene; V was cut back by 5 bases and J by 4 bases. CDR3 amino acids: CASSPRTSGSVSDTQYF. DNA for the CDR3: TGTGCCAGCAGCCCGCGGACTAGCGGGAGCGTCTCAGATACGCAGTATTTT.

This clone was picked up a small number of times. This chain connects TRBV5-4 to TRBJ1-1; D call uncertain. CDR1 and CDR2 (germline): SGHNT, YYREEE (reference sequence). CDR3 length equals 15 residues. V lost 2 bases and J 0 bases, leaving 11 bases between the germline ends. CDR3 sequence (DNA): TGTGCCAGCAGCTTAGGTACAGAAATGAACACTGAAGCTTTCTTT. Residues: CASSLGTEMNTEAFF.

This chain links TRBV10-3 with TRBJ2-7; 9 nucleotides align to TRBD1. Trimming at V came to 5 bases and at J to 4 bases, leaving 6 bases not matched to a gene. Germline V gene data show CDR1 as ENHRY and CDR2 as SYGVKD. CDR3 size: 14 residues. CDR3 bases: TGTGCCATCAGTACAGGGGGCAAAGGGTACGAGCAGTACTTC. Translated, it gives CAISTGGKGYEQYF.

The genes are TRBV7-3 and TRBJ2-1; D might be TRBD1 (5 bases). Trimming took 3 bases from V and 6 from J, leaving 9 bases between them. Germline CDR1 reads SGHTA; CDR2 reads FQGTGA. There are 13 residues in the CDR3. The CDR3 DNA reads as TGTGCCAGCAGCTTTTCAGGGTCCAATGAGCAGTTCTTC. This sequence encodes CASSFSGSNEQFF. Based on the CDR3 plus reference TRBV7-3 and TRBJ2-1, the full variable domain is GAGVSQTPSNKVTEKGKYVELRCDPISGHTALYWYRQSLGQGPEFLIYFQGTGAADDSGLPNDRFFAVRPEGSVSTLKIQRTERGDSAVYLCASSFSGSNEQFFGPGTRLTVL.

This clone was found once. V usage is TRBV6-1 and J usage is TRBJ2-7; 8 bases line up with TRBD1. The V segment lost 1 base and the J segment 4 bases; nucleotides outside the gene matches: 3. Germline lookup yields CDR1 MNHNS and CDR2 SASEGT. This CDR3 is built from 14 residues. CDR3 nucleotides: TGTGCCAGCAGTGAAGACAGGGGGAGGTACGAGCAGTACTTC. It encodes CASSEDRGRYEQYF.

The chain is built from TRBV2 and TRBJ1-4, with 10 bases that match TRBD1. This CDR3 region has 12 residues. Germline V gives CDR1 SNHLY, CDR2 FYNNEI. After removal of 6 bases from V and 11 bases from J, the junction contained 3 bases not matched to a gene. The CDR3 nucleotides are TGTGCCAGCAGGCCGGACAGGGGGAAACTGTTTTTT. It yields the protein CASRPDRGKLFF.

This sequence joins TRBV4-1 and TRBJ2-4; 8 bases align to TRBD2. V shed 4 bases and J 7 bases; nucleotides not matched to a gene: 9. The CDR3 consists of 15 residues. Germline V gene data show CDR1 as MGHRA and CDR2 as YSYEKL. Here the CDR3 DNA reads TGCGCCAGCAGCCGGGGGCGGGGGGCAAGGAACATTCAGTACTTC. Amino acids: CASSRGRGARNIQYF.

The V call is TRBV2, the J call TRBJ2-1; D gene uncertain. The V gene's germline CDR1 is SNHLY and CDR2 FYNNEI. V lost 8 bases and J 6 bases, leaving 14 bases between the germline ends. This CDR3 region has 13 residues. CDR3 coding DNA: TGTGCCAGCCTTAAACCCCCAGTCAATGAGCAGTTCTTC. Amino acid sequence: CASLKPPVNEQFF.

The chain's CDR3 is CASRMRAAEKLFF. The DNA for the CDR3 is TGTGCCAGTAGGATGAGGGCAGCTGAAAAACTGTTTTTT. The genes are TRBV19 and TRBJ1-4; no clear D. The CDR3 covers 13 residues. The germline gives CDR1 LNHDA, CDR2 SQIVND (reference sequence). Trimming shortened V by 6 bases and J by 7 bases, and 12 bases separated the two germline ends.

The chain links TRBV18 to TRBJ2-5, with D unclear. CDR3 length: 13 amino acids. V lost 1 base and J 7 bases, leaving 10 bases between the germline ends. The V gene's germline CDR1 is KGHSH and CDR2 LQKENI. Written as DNA, the CDR3 is TGTGCCAGCTCACCACACAGAGATGGGACCCAGTACTTC. Translating gives CASSPHRDGTQYF.